Listed below are T cell receptor beta chains from one sample, sequenced in a study of shared clonotypes between healthy human individuals. Method: immunoSEQ multiplex PCR; TCRdb's copy keeps in-frame clones and lacks some. The data hold about 2,200,000 clones, with roughly 91% observed a single time. The sequencing sample was made of naive CD8+ T cells from PBMCs. These receptor sequences come from a man aged 18 to 30 in good health. Some clones in this sample may be carry-over from other donors' samples. The CDR3 runs from the conserved cysteine through the conserved F or W.

j_call,v_call,cdr3_length,cdr3_aa
TRBJ2-1,TRBV27,15,CASSFGGSSYNEQFF
TRBJ2-5,TRBV7-6,15,CASSLGGGSQETQYF
TRBJ1-2,TRBV6-1,15,CASSEEADQGYGYTF
TRBJ1-2,TRBV2,16,CASSEADYSRSYGYTF
TRBJ1-1,TRBV27,12,CASSLRWGEAFF
TRBJ1-1,TRBV2,16,CASSEIQGAGNTEAFF
TRBJ1-1,TRBV19,13,CASSIGGNTEAFF
TRBJ2-3,TRBV7-9,15,CASSSQGGTTDTQYF
TRBJ1-1,TRBV30,13,CAWSLAVNTEAFF
TRBJ2-1,TRBV27,12,CASSSPRNEQFF
TRBJ1-1,TRBV5-4,14,CASSLAPENTEAFF
TRBJ1-1,TRBV19,14,CASSQGGGNTEAFF
TRBJ2-1,TRBV4-1,17,CASSQDLRERSYNEQFF
TRBJ2-1,TRBV4-1,16,CASSHGTSGSMDEQFF
TRBJ2-1,TRBV4-2,17,CASSQDRAGSSYNEQFF
TRBJ2-3,TRBV7-2,15,CASRRTSSNTDTQYF
TRBJ2-5,TRBV9,12,CASSVDRETQYF
TRBJ1-1,TRBV7-6,14,CASSGDRGGTEAFF
TRBJ2-3,TRBV19,15,CASSPVRQGTDTQYF
TRBJ1-1,TRBV28,12,CASNQGVTEAFF
TRBJ2-1,TRBV27,16,CASSSRTSGLYNEQFF
TRBJ2-1,TRBV9,15,CASSVGGIAYNEQFF
TRBJ2-2,TRBV19,13,CASNPENTGELFF
TRBJ2-1,TRBV7-9,11,CGIGGENEQFF
TRBJ2-3,TRBV7-6,17,CASSLEQAGRHTDTQYF
TRBJ2-1,TRBV10-3,18,CAISALMLTGVAYNEQFF
TRBJ2-2,TRBV10-3,12,CAISEGGGELFF
TRBJ1-1,TRBV27,14,CAGEPGDFVAEAFF
TRBJ1-3,TRBV6-1,17,CASSERIQTLPGNTIYF
TRBJ1-5,TRBV28,16,CASSPPGTGVKQPQHF
TRBJ2-5,TRBV16,18,CASSQYRTIYPKGETQYF
TRBJ2-7,TRBV7-6,15,CASSFGLAENYEQYF
TRBJ2-2,TRBV7-9,14,CANRLAANTGELFF
TRBJ2-7,TRBV9,11,CASSGGALKYF
TRBJ1-1,TRBV6-1,12,CASRAGGTEAFF
TRBJ2-4,TRBV6-5,15,CASSLGQGAINIQYF
TRBJ2-7,TRBV2,13,CASGNTDNYEQYF
TRBJ1-4,TRBV2,14,CASSIDRADEKLFF
TRBJ2-5,TRBV6-5,15,CASSAWDRGTETQYF
TRBJ1-2,TRBV29-1,11,CSVVENYGYTF
TRBJ1-1,TRBV7-9,17,CASSPGTGGVEVTEAFF
TRBJ2-7,TRBV14,13,CASSPGTSYEQYF
TRBJ2-7,TRBV4-3,15,CASSQDLFIPYEQYF
TRBJ1-2,TRBV5-1,11,CASSSDRGYTF
TRBJ2-1,TRBV25-1,16,CASSESTGLAGSEQFF
TRBJ2-7,TRBV7-6,16,CASSLDRTHLSYEQYF
TRBJ2-7,TRBV28,14,CASSLIVGRNEQYF
TRBJ2-1,TRBV16,15,CASSPPYLAANEQFF
TRBJ2-7,TRBV27,14,CASRLAGGPKEQYF
TRBJ2-2,TRBV19,15,CASSIGRGPTGELFF
TRBJ2-5,TRBV28,14,CASSFPGGHETQYF
TRBJ2-3,TRBV5-6,15,CASSLVPDSTDTQYF
TRBJ2-5,TRBV4-1,14,CASSPRGSQETQYF
TRBJ1-3,TRBV7-3,16,CASSPQTGASGNTIYF